A selection of T cell receptor beta chains follows, all from one sample in a study of identical twins. Via MiXCR, TCRdb re-called the 5' RACE reads, giving one row per CDR3 protein. In the table there are 540,000 or so distinct CDR3 sequences, approximately 20% of which are singletons. These same data were also listed under a study on yellow fever vaccine responses in identical twins.

Material: CD4+ T cells sorted from blood. Receptors originate from a woman aged 18-29 years in good health. The CDR3 runs from the conserved cysteine through the conserved F or W. Each record gives: clone size, V gene, D gene, J gene, CDR3 DNA, CDR3 protein. A D gene is named only where the DNA matches it firmly. A row's size may be missing; if present it is once, few, many or a size class.

size: -
V: TRBV10-3
D: -
J: TRBJ1-5
DNA: TGTGCCATCAGTGAAAATGGCAGGAGAAATCAGCCCCAGCATTTT
CDR3: CAISENGRRNQPQHF

size: -
V: TRBV28
D: -
J: TRBJ2-7
DNA: TGTGCCAGCAGTTTACCGTCCCCTCCTTCCGAGCAGTACTTC
CDR3: CASSLPSPPSEQYF

size: -
V: TRBV20-1
D: TRBD2
J: TRBJ2-3
DNA: TGCAGTGCTGACCTAGCGGGTGTGGCAGATACGCAGTATTTT
CDR3: CSADLAGVADTQYF

size: few
V: TRBV11-2
D: TRBD2
J: TRBJ2-1
DNA: TGTGCCAGCAGCCGTGGACTAGCGGGCCGGGGCAATGAGCAGTTCTTC
CDR3: CASSRGLAGRGNEQFF

size: few
V: TRBV5-1
D: -
J: TRBJ2-2
DNA: TGCGCCAGCGCGTCCCTTGGGGGGTTCGCGAACACCGGGGAGCTGTTTTTT
CDR3: CASASLGGFANTGELFF

size: few
V: TRBV20-1
D: TRBD2
J: TRBJ2-3
DNA: TGCAGTGCTAGCGGGGGGTGGATAGATACGCAGTATTTT
CDR3: CSASGGWIDTQYF

size: -
V: TRBV14
D: -
J: TRBJ2-1
DNA: TGTGCCAGCAGCCAAAAAGGAGGGGCGCAGTTCTTC
CDR3: CASSQKGGAQFF

size: -
V: TRBV7-2
D: TRBD2
J: TRBJ2-5
DNA: TGTGCCAGCAGCTTATCGACTAGCGGGTACCAAGAGACCCAGTACTTC
CDR3: CASSLSTSGYQETQYF

size: few
V: TRBV7-2
D: TRBD2
J: TRBJ2-1
DNA: TGTGCCAGCAGCCAAGATGGCGGGAGCTCCTACAATGAGCAGTTCTTC
CDR3: CASSQDGGSSYNEQFF

size: few
V: TRBV7-9
D: TRBD2
J: TRBJ2-1
DNA: TGTGCCAGCAGCTTAACAGTAGCGGGAGGTCGGGATGAGCAGTTCTTC
CDR3: CASSLTVAGGRDEQFF

size: -
V: TRBV19
D: -
J: TRBJ2-7
DNA: TGTGCCAGTAGTCCAGGGGGGGACTCCTACGAGCAGTACTTC
CDR3: CASSPGGDSYEQYF

size: -
V: TRBV3-1
D: TRBD2
J: TRBJ2-5
DNA: TGTGCCAGCAGCCAATCCCTAGCCACGGCGGGGGGAAAGACCCAGTACTTC
CDR3: CASSQSLATAGGKTQYF

size: -
V: TRBV3-1
D: -
J: TRBJ2-2
DNA: TGTGCCAGCAGCCGTCGGGCGGCGGGCAACACCGGGGAGCTGTTTTTT
CDR3: CASSRRAAGNTGELFF

size: -
V: TRBV5-8
D: -
J: TRBJ2-1
DNA: TGTGCCAGCAGCTTGCAAGGTAGCAATGAGCAGTTCTTC
CDR3: CASSLQGSNEQFF

size: -
V: TRBV20-1
D: TRBD2
J: TRBJ2-5
DNA: TGCAGTGTCACTAGCGGGGGGCCTCTCCAAGAGACCCAGTACTTC
CDR3: CSVTSGGPLQETQYF

size: few
V: TRBV24-1
D: TRBD1
J: TRBJ2-1
DNA: TGTGCCACCAGAGGGACAGCATACAATGAGCAGTTCTTC
CDR3: CATRGTAYNEQFF